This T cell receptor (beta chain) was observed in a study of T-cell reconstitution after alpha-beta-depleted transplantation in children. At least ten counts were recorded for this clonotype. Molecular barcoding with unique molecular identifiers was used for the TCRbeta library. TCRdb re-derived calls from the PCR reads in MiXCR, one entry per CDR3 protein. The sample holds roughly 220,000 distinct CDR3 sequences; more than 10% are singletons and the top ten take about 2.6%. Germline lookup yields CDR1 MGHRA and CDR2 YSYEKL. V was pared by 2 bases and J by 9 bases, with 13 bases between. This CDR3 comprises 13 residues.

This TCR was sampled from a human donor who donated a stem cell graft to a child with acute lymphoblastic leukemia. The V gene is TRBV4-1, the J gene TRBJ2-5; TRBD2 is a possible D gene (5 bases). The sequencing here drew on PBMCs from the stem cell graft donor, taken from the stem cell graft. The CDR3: CASSQQREWAQYF. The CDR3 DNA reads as TGCGCCAGCAGCCAACAGAGGGAGTGGGCCCAGTACTTC.